This TCR beta chain was captured in a study of blood T cell repertoires in COVID-19. Study information: Donors in the United States, Italy and Spain gave samples during acute or convalescent COVID-19. PBMCs, B-cell-depleted T cells, or T cells were the source of the cDNA or gDNA that made up the material.

CDR3 length: 16 residues. Looked up from germline, CDR1 is SGDLS and CDR2 is YYNGEE. The ends were cut back, 0 bases at V and 1 base at J, with 13 bases in the middle. Per the original methods: The authors estimated nucleated cell counts from reference gene primer amplification. The protocol was immunoSEQ multiplex PCR, while the TCRdb copy is restricted to in-frame clones and leaves out a portion. That table gives V, J and clone size, and the DNA gave D and trimming. This table holds under 200,000 clones, around 89% found once. Cohort 3 recovery required two negative PCRs, clearance, or symptom resolution.

The chain recombines TRBV9 with TRBJ2-5; TRBD2 is a possible D gene (5 bases). This TCR was recovered from a woman between 18 and 29 years old who had recovered from COVID-19. Sequencing was carried out using PBMCs or T cells enriched from blood (not recorded which). The CDR3 loop is CASSVGGRYLQETQYF. In nucleotides, the CDR3 is TGTGCCAGCAGCGTAGGCGGGCGCTACCTCCAAGAGACCCAGTACTTC.